Following are 21 T cell receptor beta chains from one sample sequenced in a study of CD8 T cells in Susac syndrome. Random hexamers were used to reverse transcribe roughly 0.45 to 1 ug of RNA. TCRdb re-analysed the immunoSEQ multiplex PCR reads in MiXCR, keeping a single row per CDR3 protein. The sample includes approximately 150,000 distinct CDR3 sequences, under 95% of them seen just once. Sample: CD4+ T cells from PBMCs. The receptor source for this set is a human donor in good health.

The J gene is TRBJ2-3, the V gene TRBV6-1; D remains unclear. The germline V gene has CDR1 MNHNS and CDR2 SASEGT. V lost 10 bases to trimming and J lost 0 bases, with 11 bases between them. The CDR3 runs 13 residues. CDR3 sequence reads: CATQEDSTDTQYF. In DNA, the CDR3 is TGTGCCACCCAGGAAGATAGCACAGATACGCAGTATTTT.

The gene calls are TRBV6-5 and TRBJ2-7; 9 bases align to TRBD1. CDR1 is MNHEY and CDR2 is SVGAGI in the germline V gene. There are 15 residues in the CDR3. Trimming removed 4 bases from V and 6 bases from J; junction bases left unmatched: 10. CDR3 DNA sequence: TGTGCCAGCAGTTGGGCCCCGGGACAGGGCACCGAGCAGTACTTC. Its translation is CASSWAPGQGTEQYF.

CDR3 region: CASSGGAWQETQYF. The CDR3 region has the DNA TGCGCCAGCAGCGGCGGGGCCTGGCAAGAGACCCAGTACTTC. The gene calls are TRBV5-1 and TRBJ2-5; possibly TRBD2 for D (6 bases). CDR3 length equals 14 residues. Trimming pared 4 bases from V and 2 bases from J, leaving 12 bases between. Germline CDR1 is SGHRS and CDR2 is YFSETQ.

The chain is built from TRBV7-2 and TRBJ1-4, with TRBD1 identical over 7 bases. This CDR3 contains 14 residues. Trimming at V came to 3 bases and at J to 8 bases, leaving 6 bases not matched to a gene. Germline V gene sequence: CDR1 SGHTA, CDR2 FQGNSA. The CDR3 DNA is TGTGCCAGCAGCTTTACAGGGGTAGAGGAAAAACTGTTTTTT. It yields the protein CASSFTGVEEKLFF.

V and J are TRBV7-2 and TRBJ2-7; 10 nucleotides match TRBD2. Per the germline V gene, CDR1 is SGHTA and CDR2 is FQGNSA. With 5 bases clipped from V and 0 bases from J, the junction kept 7 bases outside the gene matches. The CDR3 is 16 residues long. In DNA form, the CDR3 reads TGTGCCAGCAGCATTGGACTAGCGGATGCCTCCTACGAGCAGTACTTC. Translation gives CASSIGLADASYEQYF.

This clonotype was picked up one time. The chain has TRBV19 and TRBJ2-7; the D gene is possibly TRBD2 (6 bases). Trimming shortened V by 3 bases and J by 3 bases, and 12 bases separated the two germline ends. Germline V gene data show CDR1 as LNHDA and CDR2 as SQIVND (reference sequence). The CDR3 runs to 14 residues. The CDR3 is CASSIRRGYYEQYF. The CDR3 DNA reads as TGTGCCAGTAGTATCCGGAGGGGTTACTACGAGCAGTACTTC.

The CDR3 loop reads CASSLVLAGVVDTQYF. The CDR3 DNA reads TGTGCCAGCAGCTTAGTCCTAGCGGGGGTTGTGGATACGCAGTATTTT. The chain couples TRBV7-2 to TRBJ2-3; 10 bases are shared with TRBD2. This CDR3 region has 16 residues. Germline V gene lookup returns CDR1 SGHTA and CDR2 FQGNSA. Trimming cost V 1 base and J 6 bases; bases outside gene matches: 7.

The chain recombines TRBV20-1 with TRBJ2-7; D unclear. The CDR3 has 13 residues. Germline V gives CDR1 DFQATT, CDR2 SNEGSKA (reference sequence). Deletions cut 4 bases from V and 1 base from J, with 11 bases between. CDR3 sequence reads: CSAKPRRSYEQYF. The CDR3, as DNA: TGCAGTGCTAAACCCCGTAGGTCCTACGAGCAGTACTTC.

The gene calls are TRBV3-1 and TRBJ1-2; D might be TRBD1 (6 bases). Germline CDR1 LGHDT, CDR2 YNNKEL (reference sequence). The CDR3 has 15 amino acids. V lost 4 bases and J 7 bases, leaving 19 bases between the germline ends. The CDR3 reads CASSPGDQGRSGYTF. CDR3 DNA: TGTGCCAGCAGCCCAGGCGATCAGGGGCGTAGTGGCTACACCTTC.

The CDR3 reads CASSLALSTDTQYF. CDR3 DNA sequence: TGTGCCAGCAGTTTAGCGCTGAGCACAGATACGCAGTATTTT. This chain links TRBV12-3 or TRBV12-4 with TRBJ2-3; D gene uncertain. The CDR3 spans 14 residues. Trimming shortened V by 0 bases and J by 0 bases, and 4 bases separated the two germline ends.

The V and J genes are TRBV6-2 or TRBV6-3 and TRBJ2-7; D is uncertain. Per germline, CDR1 MNHEY and CDR2 SVGEGT. The V end lost 5 bases, the J end lost 3 bases, and 14 bases lay between the germline ends. CDR3 size: 14 residues. Here the CDR3 reads CASSDGPLLYEQYF. The CDR3 DNA is TGTGCCAGCAGTGACGGCCCGCTCCTCTACGAGCAGTACTTC.

This clonotype was observed a few times. This rearrangement joins TRBV19 to TRBJ2-3, with 9 bases identical to TRBD2. Germline V gene sequence: CDR1 LNHDA, CDR2 SQIVND (reference sequence). This CDR3 has 15 residues. V lost 6 bases and J lost 0; bases outside the gene matches: 4. The CDR3 protein is CASRPAGGSTDTQYF. The CDR3 DNA sequence: TGTGCCAGTAGGCCAGCGGGGGGTAGCACAGATACGCAGTATTTT.

V is TRBV6-1 and J is TRBJ1-1, with D tentatively TRBD1 (5 bases). Germline-derived CDR1 and CDR2 are MNHNS and SASEGT. This CDR3 region has 13 residues. V lost 3 bases, J lost 8 bases, and 13 bases lay in between. CDR3 protein: CASSDGGLTEAFF. In DNA, the CDR3 is TGTGCCAGCAGTGATGGGGGACTCACGGAAGCTTTCTTT.

The sample holds one count of this clonotype. The chain couples TRBV6-6 to TRBJ1-2, with 8 bases that match TRBD1. The CDR3 totals 14 residues. Germline-derived CDR1 and CDR2 are MNHNY and SVGAGI (reference sequence). The V gene end was trimmed by 7 bases and the J gene end by 5 bases; junction bases not matched to a gene: 9. The CDR3 nucleotides are TGTGCCAGCACCCCGGCCAGGGGGCCATATGGCTACACCTTC. Its protein product is CASTPARGPYGYTF.

The chain couples TRBV5-1 to TRBJ2-2; D ambiguous. The V and J ends lost 4 bases and 4 bases respectively, with 8 bases between them. Germline CDR1 reads SGHRS; CDR2 reads YFSETQ. The CDR3 is made up of 13 amino acids. DNA for the CDR3: TGCGCCAGCAGCCCCTGGGGCACCGGGGAGCTGTTTTTT. Its translation: CASSPWGTGELFF.

In nucleotides, the CDR3 is TGTGCCAGCAGCCAGAGTGGAAATCAGCCCCAGCATTTT. Protein sequence: CASSQSGNQPQHF. V is TRBV14 and J is TRBJ1-5; no clear D. CDR3 length: 13 residues. CDR1 is SGHDN and CDR2 is FVKESK in the germline V gene. Trimming took 3 bases from V and 4 from J, leaving 7 bases between them.

The chain uses TRBV7-9 and TRBJ2-3; D is unclear. Trimming pared 5 bases from V and 5 bases from J, leaving 8 bases between. CDR1 is SEHNR and CDR2 is FQNEAQ in the germline V gene (reference sequence). The CDR3 is 12 residues long. The CDR3: CASSKGIDTQYF. CDR3 in DNA: TGTGCCAGCAGCAAAGGGATAGATACGCAGTATTTT.

Written as DNA, the CDR3 is TGCGCCAGCAGCTTGGAGCCGGGATACACTGAAGCTTTCTTT. Its protein product is CASSLEPGYTEAFF. The chain uses TRBV5-1 and TRBJ1-1; D remains unclear. Trimming stripped 0 bases from V and 3 bases from J, with 9 bases between. Looked up from germline, CDR1 is SGHRS and CDR2 is YFSETQ. This CDR3 is built from 14 residues.

The rearrangement links TRBV7-9 to TRBJ1-1; TRBD1 matches 7 bases. After removal of 3 bases from V and 5 bases from J, the junction contained 6 bases not matched to a gene. This CDR3 comprises 14 residues. In germline, CDR1 is SEHNR, CDR2 FQNEAQ (reference sequence). This CDR3 is CASSFQGGVTEAFF. The DNA for the CDR3 is TGTGCCAGCAGCTTTCAGGGGGGAGTGACTGAAGCTTTCTTT.

V gene TRBV27 combines with J gene TRBJ1-1; 12 nucleotides agree with TRBD1. Germline CDR1 reads MNHEY; CDR2 reads SMNVEV (reference sequence). The CDR3 is 16 residues long. Trimming took 2 bases from V and 5 from J; bases not matched to a gene: 6. The CDR3 sequence is CASSLRDRGRGTEAFF. The CDR3 nucleotides read TGTGCCAGCAGTTTAAGGGACAGGGGGCGCGGGACTGAAGCTTTCTTT.

The table lists this clonotype with a count of one. The rearrangement uses TRBV3-1 and TRBJ2-5; no definite D call. Germline V CDR1 and CDR2: LGHDT, YNNKEL (reference sequence). There are 14 residues in the CDR3. Trimming shortened V by 4 bases and J by 4 bases, and 13 bases separated the two germline ends. CDR3 in DNA: TGTGCCAGCAGCCTCGGGCTTCAATTAGAGACCCAGTACTTC. It yields the protein CASSLGLQLETQYF.